This T cell receptor (beta chain) was identified in a study of T-cell memory formation after mild COVID-19 (dated by TCRdb to about 2021). Regarding the study in general: Most TCR sequence clusters were specific to one of the two donors. The cohort was made up of two young adult volunteers, one female and one male, who were previously healthy. In a couple of donors, T-cell clones that expanded and contracted after mild COVID-19 were followed by sequencing TCRalpha and TCRbeta repertoires longitudinally.

The paper's findings and limits, for the study overall: SARS-CoV-2 specificity of the second-wave clones peaking on day 37 was not confirmed. Contracting CD4+ clones were located mainly in the CM and EM memory subsets, whereas CD8+ clones were found to be enriched in EMRA. Balanced CD4/CD8 phenotypes were observed for clones contracting from day 15 to 85, whereas a bias towards CD4+ was observed for a second wave of clones expanding from day 15 to 37. Only a couple of mild cases were covered by the study, and larger cohorts that include severe cases with pre-infection samples were considered necessary. Some responding clones were detected in pre-infection memory, suggesting pre-existing cross-reactive memory T cells joined the SARS-CoV-2 response.

V and J are trimmed by 0 bases and 7 bases, and the gene matches miss 11 bases of the junction. CDR1 and CDR2 were assigned from the germline V gene as SGHTA and FQGNSA. Inclusive of the bounding cysteine and phenylalanine, the CDR3 is 17 residues long. The DNA shown is the 51-base CDR3, in frame from base 1. For sequencing, an Illumina NovaSeq 6000 was employed. cDNA libraries for TCRalpha and TCRbeta were prepared by 5'RACE using constant-segment primers, with sample barcodes and unique molecular identifiers added. Trizol reagent was used to extract RNA from every sample. Amplification of the libraries took two PCR steps, and the second step added a second sample barcode plus Illumina TruSeq adapters. Sequencing of libraries was performed on an Illumina NovaSeq with 2 x 150 bp paired-end reads. The source study handled its data this way. The reads were demultiplexed and collapsed into UMI-guided consensus sequences using migec v1.2.7. Using mixcr v2.1.11, the UMI consensuses were aligned to TRA and TRB V and J templates and assembled into clonotypes. Clonotypes were classified as expanded or contracted when called significant by both edgeR and NoisET, with noise models trained on biological replicates. For edgeR calls, the thresholds were a false discovery rate-adjusted p below 0.01 and a log2 fold-change of 1. As an exploratory analysis of dynamics, max-normalized trajectories of the 1000 most abundant clonotypes were examined with PCA combined with hierarchical clustering. The CD4 or CD8 phenotype of responding clones was assigned using the separately sequenced CD4+ and CD8+ repertoires. TCRdb applied fastp at Q25 and MiXCR to the public reads, then kept only in-frame beta chains. CDR3 protein sequences are deduplicated, and each keeps its most common genes and DNA. TCRdb assigned the V and J calls; the authors' analysis was not used. The sample table records under 450,000 distinct CDR3 sequences; less than 25% of these occur just once. The top ten clonotypes cover roughly a fifth of the sample.

This clonotype turned up a few times. The specificity of this receptor is unknown. Base qualities are not provided; no much larger clone lies one nucleotide away. Ficoll-Paque density gradient centrifugation was used to isolate PBMCs. Input material: PBMCs or a T cell subset sorted from them (not recorded which). The chain links TRBV7-2 with TRBJ2-3; 9 nucleotides in the junction match TRBD2. This TCR derives from a man in his late teens or twenties who had mild COVID-19 (a few samples of this study predate the infection). The sample titles of this study are shuffled in the database, so cell type and time point are left out; the donor was told from shared clones. The CDR3 loop reads CASSLARGASGANTQYF. The DNA sequence follows: TGTGCCAGCAGCTTAGCGAGGGGTGCTAGCGGGGCGAATACGCAGTATTTT.